This TCR beta chain appears in the sequencing data of a study of blood T cell repertoires in COVID-19. Study context: The analysed material was cDNA or gDNA that came from T cells, B-cell-depleted T cells, or PBMCs.

Participants spanned ages about 18 to 100 years and resided in over 20 US areas. Profiled with immunoSEQ multiplex PCR; TCRdb holds only in-frame clones, not every one. The data show 250,000 or so clones, about 91% seen once. This clone turned up a few times. With 0 bases removed from V and 0 bases from J, the gap between germline ends came to 7 bases. The CDR3 is 15 amino acids. CDR1 and CDR2 (germline): SGHRS, YFSETQ. This chain links TRBV5-1 with TRBJ1-5; D remains ambiguous. Sequenced: PBMCs or T cells enriched from blood (not recorded which). The clonotype was recovered from a woman aged 40 to 50 with acute COVID-19. Here the CDR3 reads CASSLGHNSNQPQHF. CDR3 DNA: TGCGCCAGCAGCTTGGGCCACAATAGCAATCAGCCCCAGCATTTT.